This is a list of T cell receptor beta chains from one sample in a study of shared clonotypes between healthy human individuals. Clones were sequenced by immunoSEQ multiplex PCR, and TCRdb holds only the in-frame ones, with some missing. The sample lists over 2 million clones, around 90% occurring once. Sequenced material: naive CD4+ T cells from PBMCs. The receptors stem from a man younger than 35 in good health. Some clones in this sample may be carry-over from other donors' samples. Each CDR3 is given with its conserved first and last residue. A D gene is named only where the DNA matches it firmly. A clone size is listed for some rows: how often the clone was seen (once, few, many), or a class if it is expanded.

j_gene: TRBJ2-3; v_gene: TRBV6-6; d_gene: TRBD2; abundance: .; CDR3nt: TGTGCCAGCAGTCCCAGAGCGGGAGGGCCACCGGATACGCAGTATTTT; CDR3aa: CASSPRAGGPPDTQYF
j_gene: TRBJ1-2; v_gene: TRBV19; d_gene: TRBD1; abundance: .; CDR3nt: TGTGCCAGTAGTCCCCGGGACAGGGGCTATGGCTACACCTTC; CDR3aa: CASSPRDRGYGYTF
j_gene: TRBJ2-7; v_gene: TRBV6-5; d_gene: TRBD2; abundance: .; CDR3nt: TGTGCCAGCAGTGACGGGGGACTACGCTACGAGCAGTACTTC; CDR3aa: CASSDGGLRYEQYF
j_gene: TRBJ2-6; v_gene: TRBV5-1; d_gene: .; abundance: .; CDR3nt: TGCGCCAGCAGCTTGGGATCCGGGGCCAACGTCCTGACTTTC; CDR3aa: CASSLGSGANVLTF
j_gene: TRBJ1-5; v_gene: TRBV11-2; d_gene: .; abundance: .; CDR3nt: TGTGCCAGCAGCTCCTTGGCGGGAAATCAGCCCCAGCATTTT; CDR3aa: CASSSLAGNQPQHF
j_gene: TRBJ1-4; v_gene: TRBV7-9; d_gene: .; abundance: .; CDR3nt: TGTGCCAGCAGCCCCACCGGAGTAGGGGAAAAACTGTTTTTT; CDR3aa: CASSPTGVGEKLFF
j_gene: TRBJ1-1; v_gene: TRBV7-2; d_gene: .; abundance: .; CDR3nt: TGTGCCAGCAGCTTGTTCAGCCCGAACACTGAAGCTTTCTTT; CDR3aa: CASSLFSPNTEAFF
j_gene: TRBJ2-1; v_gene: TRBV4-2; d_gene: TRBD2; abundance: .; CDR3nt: TGTGCCAGCAGCCCCAGGCCCCTACTAGCGATCAAAACCAATGAGCAGTTCTTC; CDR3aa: CASSPRPLLAIKTNEQFF
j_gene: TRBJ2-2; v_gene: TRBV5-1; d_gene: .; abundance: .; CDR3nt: TGCGCCAGCGGAGAAACGCCGGCGAACACCGGGGAGCTGTTTTTT; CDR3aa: CASGETPANTGELFF
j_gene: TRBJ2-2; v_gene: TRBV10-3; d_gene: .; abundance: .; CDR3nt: TGTGCCATCAGTGAGCGGCGGAAAGAGCCCGGGGAGCTGTTTTTT; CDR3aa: CAISERRKEPGELFF
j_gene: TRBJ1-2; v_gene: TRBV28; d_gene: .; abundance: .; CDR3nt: TGTGCCAGCAGTTTGGAGGCAGACGGCTACACCTTC; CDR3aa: CASSLEADGYTF
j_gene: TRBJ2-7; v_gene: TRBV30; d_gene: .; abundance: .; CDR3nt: TGTGCCTGGAGTATCCCTCCAGACAGCTACGAGCAGTACTTC; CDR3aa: CAWSIPPDSYEQYF
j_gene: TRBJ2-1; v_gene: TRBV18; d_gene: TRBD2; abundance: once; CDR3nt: TGTGCCAGCTCAACGGAACTGCTAGCGGGAGGGCCAGGAAATGAGCAGTTCTTC; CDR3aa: CASSTELLAGGPGNEQFF
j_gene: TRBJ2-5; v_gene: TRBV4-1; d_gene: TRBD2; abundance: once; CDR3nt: TGCGCCAGCAGCCAAGTGGGGACTAGCGGAAAAGAGACCCAGTACTTC; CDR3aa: CASSQVGTSGKETQYF
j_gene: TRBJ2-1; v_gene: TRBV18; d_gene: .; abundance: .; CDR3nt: TGTGCCAGCTCACCCAGACTAGAAATGTACAATGAGCAGTTCTTC; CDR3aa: CASSPRLEMYNEQFF
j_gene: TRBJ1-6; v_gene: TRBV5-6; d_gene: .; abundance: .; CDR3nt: TGTGCCAGCAGCTTTCCTGGGGGTAATTCACCCCTCCACTTT; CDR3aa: CASSFPGGNSPLHF
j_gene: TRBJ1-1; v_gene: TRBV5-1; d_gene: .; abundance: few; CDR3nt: TGCGCCACCGCACCGGAGGGAATAAGTCCTGAAGCTTTCTTT; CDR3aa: CATAPEGISPEAFF
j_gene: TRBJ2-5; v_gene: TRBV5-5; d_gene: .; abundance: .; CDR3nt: TGTGCCAGCAGCTGGGGGGCCGGGGCCCAAGAGACCCAGTACTTC; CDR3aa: CASSWGAGAQETQYF
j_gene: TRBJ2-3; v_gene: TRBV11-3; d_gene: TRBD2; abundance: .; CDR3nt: TGTGCCAGCAGCTTTCGAGCGGGAGTAGGGGATACGCAGTATTTT; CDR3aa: CASSFRAGVGDTQYF
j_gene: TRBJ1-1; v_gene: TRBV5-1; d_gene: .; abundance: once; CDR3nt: TGCGCCAGCAGCCCGCGACCGCAGGAGGTGATGAACACTGAAGCTTTCTTT; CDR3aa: CASSPRPQEVMNTEAFF
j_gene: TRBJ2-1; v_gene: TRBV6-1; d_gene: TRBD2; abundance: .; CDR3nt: TGTGCCAGCAGTGCTGGACTAGCGGAATACAATGAGCAGTTCTTC; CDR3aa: CASSAGLAEYNEQFF
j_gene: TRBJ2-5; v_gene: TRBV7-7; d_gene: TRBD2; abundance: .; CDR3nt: TGTGCCAGCAGCTTAGGCCTCCCGGGACTAGCGGGAGGGACAAAAGAGACCCAGTACTTC; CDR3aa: CASSLGLPGLAGGTKETQYF
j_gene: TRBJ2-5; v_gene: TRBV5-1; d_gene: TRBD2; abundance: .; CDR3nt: TGCGCCAGCAGCTTGAGTCCTAGCGGGAGAAGAGTCGAGACCCAGTACTTC; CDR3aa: CASSLSPSGRRVETQYF
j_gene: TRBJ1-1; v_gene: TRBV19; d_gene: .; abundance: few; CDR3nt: TGTGCCAGTGGGAGAGCTTTCTTT; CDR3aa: CASGRAFF
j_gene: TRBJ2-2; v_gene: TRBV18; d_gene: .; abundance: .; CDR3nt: TGTGCCAGCTCACCCTACGGGGGCGACACCGGGGAGCTGTTTTTT; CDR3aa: CASSPYGGDTGELFF
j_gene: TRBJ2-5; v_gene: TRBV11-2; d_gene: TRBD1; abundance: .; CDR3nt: TGTGCCAGCAGCCCCCGACAGGGGGGGTTTGAGACCCAGTACTTC; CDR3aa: CASSPRQGGFETQYF
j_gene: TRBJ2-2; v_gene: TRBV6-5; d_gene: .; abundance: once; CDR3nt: TGTGCCAGCAGTTACCCCCCGGGGGATGCCGGGGAGCTGTTTTTT; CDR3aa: CASSYPPGDAGELFF
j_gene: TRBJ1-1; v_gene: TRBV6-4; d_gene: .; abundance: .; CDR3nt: TGTGCCAGCAGGAGTGGGGGGGGGTCAGACACTGAAGCTTTCTTT; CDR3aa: CASRSGGGSDTEAFF
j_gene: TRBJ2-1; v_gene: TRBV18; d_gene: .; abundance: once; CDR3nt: TGTGCCAGCTCACCTCAATTTGTGCAGTTCTTC; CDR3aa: CASSPQFVQFF
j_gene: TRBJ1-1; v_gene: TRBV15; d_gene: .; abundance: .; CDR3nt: TGTGCCACCAGCAGAGGCAGGGGGAACACTGAAGCTTTCTTT; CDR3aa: CATSRGRGNTEAFF
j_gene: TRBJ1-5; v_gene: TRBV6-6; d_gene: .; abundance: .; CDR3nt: TGTGCCAGCAGTCAGGGGTCGCCCCCGCCCCAGCATTTT; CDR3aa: CASSQGSPPPQHF
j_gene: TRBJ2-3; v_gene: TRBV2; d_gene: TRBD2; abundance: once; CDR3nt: TGTGCCAGCGGCGGGGGGAGTTTGGATACGCAGTATTTT; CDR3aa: CASGGGSLDTQYF
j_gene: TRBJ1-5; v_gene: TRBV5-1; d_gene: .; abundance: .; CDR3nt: TGCGCCAGCAGCTTGGCCGGCCAGGGACCAAATCAGCCCCAGCATTTT; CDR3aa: CASSLAGQGPNQPQHF
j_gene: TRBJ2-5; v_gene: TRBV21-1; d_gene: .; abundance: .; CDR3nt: TGTGCCAGCAGCAAAAGTAGCGGGAGGGCCGCCGAACTACAAGAGACCCAGTACTTC; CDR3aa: CASSKSSGRAAELQETQYF
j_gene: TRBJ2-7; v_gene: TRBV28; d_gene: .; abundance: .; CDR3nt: TGTGCCAGCAGTCCACCAGGGATAAGAGTGCAGTACTTC; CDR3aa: CASSPPGIRVQYF
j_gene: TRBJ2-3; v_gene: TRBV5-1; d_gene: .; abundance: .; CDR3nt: TGCGCCAGCAGCTTGAGCCTAGTGGTGGGAGATACGCAGTATTTT; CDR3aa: CASSLSLVVGDTQYF
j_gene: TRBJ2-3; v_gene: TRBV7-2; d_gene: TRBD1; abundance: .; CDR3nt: TGTGCCAGCAGGGGGACAGGGATGTCGGATACGCAGTATTTT; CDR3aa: CASRGTGMSDTQYF
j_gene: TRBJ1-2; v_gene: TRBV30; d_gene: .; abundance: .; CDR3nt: TGTGCCTGGAGACGGACCATTAACTATGGCTACACCTTC; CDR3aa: CAWRRTINYGYTF
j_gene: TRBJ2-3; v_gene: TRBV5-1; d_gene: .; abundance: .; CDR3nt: TGCGCCAGCAGCCCTGCCATCGGGGGGCTCTCCACAGATACGCAGTATTTT; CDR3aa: CASSPAIGGLSTDTQYF
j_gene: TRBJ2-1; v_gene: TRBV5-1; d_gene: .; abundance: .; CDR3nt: TGCGCCAGCAGCATGGGGGCTAGGGATGAGCAGTTCTTC; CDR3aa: CASSMGARDEQFF
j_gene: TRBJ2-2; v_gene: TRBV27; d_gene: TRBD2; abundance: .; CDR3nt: TGTGCCAGCAGTTTACGGGGGGGGCGAGGGGACACCGGGGAGCTGTTTTTT; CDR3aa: CASSLRGGRGDTGELFF
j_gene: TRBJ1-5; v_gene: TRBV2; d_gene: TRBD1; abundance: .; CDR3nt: TGTGCCAGCAGCCTCGGACAGGTTCGCAATCAGCCCCAGCATTTT; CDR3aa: CASSLGQVRNQPQHF
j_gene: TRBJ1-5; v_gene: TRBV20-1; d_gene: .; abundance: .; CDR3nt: TGCAGTGCTAGCCCCAGCCCCCAGCATTTT; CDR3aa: CSASPSPQHF
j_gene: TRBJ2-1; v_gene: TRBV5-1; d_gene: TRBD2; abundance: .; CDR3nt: TGCGCCAGCAGCTCCGGGACTAGCGGGAGCCGAACGGATGAGCAGTTCTTC; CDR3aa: CASSSGTSGSRTDEQFF
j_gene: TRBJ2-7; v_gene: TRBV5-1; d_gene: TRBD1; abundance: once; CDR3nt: TGCGCCAGCAGCTCCAACAGGGGTGAGCAGTACTTC; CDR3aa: CASSSNRGEQYF
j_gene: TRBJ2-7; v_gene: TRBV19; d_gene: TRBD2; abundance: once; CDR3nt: TGTGCCAGTAGCAGAGTGGGACTAGGATCCTACGAGCAGTACTTC; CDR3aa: CASSRVGLGSYEQYF